The entry below describes one T cell receptor (beta chain). This entry is derived from a study of shared clonotypes between healthy human individuals. TCRdb's table, derived via immunoSEQ multiplex PCR, lists solely in-frame clones and lacks some. The data hold 2.5 million or so clones, with around 94% observed a single time. Unmatched junction bases numbered 9, after V lost 5 bases and J lost 4 bases. The length of the CDR3 is 16 residues. In germline, CDR1 is SGHTA, CDR2 FQGNSA. The sequence came from a young man in good health. This chain joins TRBV7-2 and TRBJ2-3, with TRBD2 identical over 10 bases. Sequences were obtained from naive CD4+ T cells sorted from blood. Subset: CD45RA+ positively selected. The CDR3 is CASSVQAGGGADTQYF. The CDR3 bases are TGTGCCAGCAGCGTGCAAGCGGGAGGGGGGGCAGATACGCAGTATTTT.